This TCR beta chain was found in a study of Graves' ophthalmopathy and Graves' hyperthyroidism. Findings of the study overall: Ophthalmopathy could be told apart from stable hyperthyroidism by a 13-signature model (87.88% sensitivity, approximately 81% specificity).

This CDR3 has 14 amino acids. The ends were cut back, 6 bases at V and 6 bases at J, with 12 bases in the middle. This clonotype appeared many times. Antigen unknown. Scientists amplified the TCR beta CDR3 regions from RNA transcripts. Second-round multiplex PCR came after first-round RT-PCR with HTBI primers. TCRdb processed the multiplex PCR reads anew with MiXCR; each CDR3 protein has one entry. The sample shows about 480,000 distinct CDR3 sequences, 14% of them seen only once. The rearrangement uses TRBV12-3 or TRBV12-4 and TRBJ1-6; weak D call: TRBD1 (5 bases). The origin of this receptor is a woman aged 25 to 39 with Graves' ophthalmopathy. The sequenced material came from blood. CDR3 in DNA: TGTGCCAGCAGCTTGGGCAGGGTTAATTCACCCCTCCACTTT. Residues: CASSLGRVNSPLHF.